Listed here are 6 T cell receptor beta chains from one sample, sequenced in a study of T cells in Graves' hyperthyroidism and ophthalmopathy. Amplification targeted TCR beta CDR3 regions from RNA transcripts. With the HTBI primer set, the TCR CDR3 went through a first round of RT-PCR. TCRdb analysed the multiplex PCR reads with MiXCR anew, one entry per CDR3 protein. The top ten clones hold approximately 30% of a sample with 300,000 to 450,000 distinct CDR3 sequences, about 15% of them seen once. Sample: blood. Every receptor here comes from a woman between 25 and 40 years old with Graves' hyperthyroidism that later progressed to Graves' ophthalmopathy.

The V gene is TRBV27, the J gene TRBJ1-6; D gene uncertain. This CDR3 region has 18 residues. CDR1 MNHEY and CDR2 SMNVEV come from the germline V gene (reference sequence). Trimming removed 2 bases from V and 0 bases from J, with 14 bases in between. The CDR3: CASSLRRIGVSYNSPLHF. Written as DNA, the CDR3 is TGTGCCAGCAGTTTAAGACGGATTGGTGTCTCCTATAATTCACCCCTCCACTTT.

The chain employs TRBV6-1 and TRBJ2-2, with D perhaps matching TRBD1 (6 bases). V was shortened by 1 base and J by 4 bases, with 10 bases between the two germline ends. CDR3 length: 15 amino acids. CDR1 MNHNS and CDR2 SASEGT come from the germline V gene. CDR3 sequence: CASSEGTVGTGELFF. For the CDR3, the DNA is TGTGCCAGCAGTGAAGGGACAGTAGGCACCGGGGAGCTGTTTTTT.

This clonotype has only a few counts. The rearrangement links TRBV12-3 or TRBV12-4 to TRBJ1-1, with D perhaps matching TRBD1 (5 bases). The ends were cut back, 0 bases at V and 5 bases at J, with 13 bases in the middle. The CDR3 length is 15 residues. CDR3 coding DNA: TGTGCCAGCAGTTTAGCGGCACAGGCAAGTACTGAAGCTTTCTTT. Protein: CASSLAAQASTEAFF.

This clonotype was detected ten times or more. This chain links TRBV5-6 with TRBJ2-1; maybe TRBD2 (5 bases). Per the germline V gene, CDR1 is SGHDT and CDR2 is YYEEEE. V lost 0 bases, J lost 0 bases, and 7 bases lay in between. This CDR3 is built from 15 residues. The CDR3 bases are TGTGCCAGCAGCTTGGTGGGGAGCTCCTACAATGAGCAGTTCTTC. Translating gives CASSLVGSSYNEQFF.

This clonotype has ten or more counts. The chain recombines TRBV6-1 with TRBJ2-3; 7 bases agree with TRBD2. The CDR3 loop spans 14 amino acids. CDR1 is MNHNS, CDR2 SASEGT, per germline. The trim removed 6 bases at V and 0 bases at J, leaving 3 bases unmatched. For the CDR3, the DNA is TGTGCCAGCAGCCGAGCGGGGAGCACAGATACGCAGTATTTT. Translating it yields CASSRAGSTDTQYF.

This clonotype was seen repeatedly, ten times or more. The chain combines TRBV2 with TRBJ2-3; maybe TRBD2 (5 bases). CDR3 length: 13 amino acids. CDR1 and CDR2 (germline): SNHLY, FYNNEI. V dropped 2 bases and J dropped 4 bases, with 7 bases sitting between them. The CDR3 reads CASSELRADTQYF. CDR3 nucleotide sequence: TGTGCCAGCAGTGAATTGAGGGCAGATACGCAGTATTTT.